These T cell receptor beta chains were read from a single sample in a study of T-cell memory formation after mild COVID-19. Each CDR3 protein gets one entry after TCRdb re-called the 5' RACE reads with MiXCR. Counted here are roughly 280,000 distinct CDR3 sequences, roughly 16% occurring once; the ten biggest clones make up 22%. Sequencing was performed on PBMCs or a T cell subset sorted from them (not recorded which). The receptors derive from a man aged 18 to 30 who had mild COVID-19 (a few samples of this study predate the infection). Cell type and time point are not known. The CDR3 runs from the conserved cysteine through the conserved F or W. Fields, in order: J gene, clone size, D gene, V gene, CDR3 DNA, CDR3 protein. The D gene is left open where the match is weak. Some rows mark clone size as missing; the rest say once, few, many or name a class of expanded clone.

>TRBJ2-7|many|NA|TRBV4-1
TGCGCCAGCAGCCAAGGACAGGCCTACGAGCAGTACTTC
CASSQGQAYEQYF
>TRBJ1-5|few|NA|TRBV7-3
TGTGCCAGCAGCTTAAATCAGAATCAGCCCCAGCATTTT
CASSLNQNQPQHF
>TRBJ2-4|NA|NA|TRBV6-2/TRBV6-3
TGTGCCAGCAGTTACCGGGCAGCCAAAAACATTCAGTACTTC
CASSYRAAKNIQYF
>TRBJ2-4|NA|NA|TRBV5-1
TGCGCCAGCAGCTTGGCCGTGGGCGCGGGCAAAAACATTCAGTACTTC
CASSLAVGAGKNIQYF
>TRBJ2-7|NA|TRBD1|TRBV18
TGTGCCAGCTCACATGGACAGGGGAGTGGGTACGAGCAGTACTTC
CASSHGQGSGYEQYF
>TRBJ2-5|few|TRBD2|TRBV3-1
TGTGCCAGCAGCCCGAAGATCCAGGGCAGCGGGGGTTTCCAAGAGACCCAGTACTTC
CASSPKIQGSGGFQETQYF
>TRBJ1-4|NA|TRBD1|TRBV7-2
TGTGCCAGCAGCCAGGGACAGCAACTGTTTTTT
CASSQGQQLFF
>TRBJ2-3|few|TRBD2|TRBV7-2
TGTGCCAGCAGCTTGGGTCCGGGACTAGCGGGTTCGTATACGCAGTATTTT
CASSLGPGLAGSYTQYF
>TRBJ2-1|NA|NA|TRBV12-3/TRBV12-4
TGTGCCAGCAGTCGCACCTCAGGGTCGCAGTTCTTC
CASSRTSGSQFF
>TRBJ2-5|NA|NA|TRBV10-3
TGTGCCATCAGTCCGACAGGGACTATCGAGACCCAGTACTTC
CAISPTGTIETQYF
>TRBJ2-7|few|TRBD1|TRBV5-1
TGCGCCAGCAGCACGTACGGGACAGGGGTACGGGAGCAGTACTTC
CASSTYGTGVREQYF
>TRBJ2-5|few|TRBD2|TRBV7-2
TGTGCCAGCAGCTTCCCGGGACTAGGGCACTTC
CASSFPGLGHF
>TRBJ2-3|few|NA|TRBV12-3/TRBV12-4
TGTGCCAGCAGTTTCCACCCTAGGGCAGATACGCAGTATTTT
CASSFHPRADTQYF
>TRBJ2-5|many|NA|TRBV7-9
TGTGCCAGCAGACCAGCCGTTCAAGAGACCCAGTACTTC
CASRPAVQETQYF
>TRBJ1-1|many|TRBD1|TRBV9
TGTGCCAGCAGCACCGGGACAGGGGCGAAGATTACTGAAGCTTTCTTT
CASSTGTGAKITEAFF
>TRBJ2-1|NA|TRBD1|TRBV5-4
TGTGCCAGCAGCTTGGGGGACAGGGGGCCTCGGGAGCAGTTCTTC
CASSLGDRGPREQFF
>TRBJ1-5|many|TRBD1|TRBV20-1
TGCAGTGCGGGACAGGGGGCCCTAGCGTATAGCAATCAGCCCCAGCATTTT
CSAGQGALAYSNQPQHF
>TRBJ2-3|few|TRBD1|TRBV7-9
TGTGCCAGCGGCCCGGGACAGAGCACAGATACGCAGTATTTT
CASGPGQSTDTQYF